This TCR beta chain was profiled in a study of spatial heterogeneity in lung cancer. CDR1 DFQATT and CDR2 SNEGSKA come from the germline V gene (reference sequence). The V segment lost 2 bases and the J segment 7 bases; nucleotides outside the gene matches: 6. The CDR3 covers 14 residues. Time point defined: sample taken at primary tumor resection. Around 70 TRACERx patients with early, untreated non-small cell lung cancer donated samples. From tumor, nontumor lung or frozen PBMC, whole RNA was taken unsorted for sequencing. In TCRdb, the 5' RACE reads were re-called with MiXCR into one record per CDR3 protein. Here the sample spans about 10,000 distinct CDR3 sequences, more than 3% being singletons. Ten or more counts support this clonotype.

The gene calls are TRBV20-1 and TRBJ2-2; TRBD2 matches at 8 bases. The sample here was PBMCs, taken at surgery. The TCR sequence derives from a female donor with early-stage non-small cell lung cancer. The CDR3 is CSARPGGPNGELFF. In nucleotides, the CDR3 is TGCAGTGCTAGACCGGGGGGGCCAAACGGGGAGCTGTTTTTT.